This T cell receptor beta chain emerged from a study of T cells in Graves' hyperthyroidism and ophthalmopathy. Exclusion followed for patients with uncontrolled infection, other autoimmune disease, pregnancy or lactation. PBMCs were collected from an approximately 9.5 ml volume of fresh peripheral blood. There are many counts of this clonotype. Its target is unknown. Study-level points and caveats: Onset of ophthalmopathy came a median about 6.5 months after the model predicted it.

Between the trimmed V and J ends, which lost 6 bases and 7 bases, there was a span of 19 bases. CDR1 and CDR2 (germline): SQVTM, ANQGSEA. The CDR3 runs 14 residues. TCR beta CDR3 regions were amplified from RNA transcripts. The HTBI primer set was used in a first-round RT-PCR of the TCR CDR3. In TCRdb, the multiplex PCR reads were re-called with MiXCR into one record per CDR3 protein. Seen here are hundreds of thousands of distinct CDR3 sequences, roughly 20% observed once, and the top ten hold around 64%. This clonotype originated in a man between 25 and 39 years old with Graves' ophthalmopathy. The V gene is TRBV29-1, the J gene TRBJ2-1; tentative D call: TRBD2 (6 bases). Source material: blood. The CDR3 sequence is CSVAGTDGPNEQFF. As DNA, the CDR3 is TGCAGCGTCGCCGGGACTGACGGCCCGAATGAGCAGTTCTTC.